These T cell receptor beta chains were read from a single sample in a study of immune evolution from preneoplasia to lung adenocarcinoma. Generated by immunoSEQ multiplex PCR, the TCRdb table keeps only in-frame clones and is missing some. The table shows some 37,000 clones, with roughly 74% occurring only once. The sequenced sample consisted of FFPE invasive lung adenocarcinoma tissue. All receptors derive from a person aged 55-75 years with lung adenocarcinoma. CDR3s include the opening cysteine and the closing phenylalanine or tryptophan. The order of the fields is V gene, clone size, D gene, J gene, CDR3 DNA, CDR3 protein. D genes are given only for firm matches. Where a row states a size, it is once, few, many or the class of an expanded clone; other rows omit it.

v_gene: TRBV18; abundance: once; d_gene: .; j_gene: TRBJ2-5; CDR3nt: TGTGCCAGCTCAGGTGACAAACAAGAGACCCAGTACTTC; CDR3aa: CASSGDKQETQYF
v_gene: TRBV14; abundance: few; d_gene: .; j_gene: TRBJ1-5; CDR3nt: TGTGCCAGCAGCCAAGTTCACACGTGGGGGCACCAGCCCCAGCATTTT; CDR3aa: CASSQVHTWGHQPQHF
v_gene: TRBV30; abundance: .; d_gene: .; j_gene: TRBJ2-2; CDR3nt: TGTGCCTGGAGATGGGGACGAACCGGGGAGCTGTTTTTT; CDR3aa: CAWRWGRTGELFF
v_gene: TRBV7-6; abundance: .; d_gene: .; j_gene: TRBJ2-7; CDR3nt: TGTGCCAGCAGCCTAGGGTCCTACGAGCAGTACTTC; CDR3aa: CASSLGSYEQYF
v_gene: TRBV5-1; abundance: .; d_gene: .; j_gene: TRBJ2-5; CDR3nt: TGCGCCAGCAGCTTGGAAGGGGATCAAGGGACCCAGTACTTC; CDR3aa: CASSLEGDQGTQYF
v_gene: TRBV5-6; abundance: .; d_gene: .; j_gene: TRBJ1-1; CDR3nt: TGTGCCAGCAGCTTGTTCACATCTCCCACCGCCACTGAAGCTTTCTTT; CDR3aa: CASSLFTSPTATEAFF
v_gene: TRBV27; abundance: .; d_gene: TRBD1; j_gene: TRBJ2-7; CDR3nt: TGTGCCAGCAGTTATCGGGACAGGGTTCCTCATTGGTACTTC; CDR3aa: CASSYRDRVPHWYF
v_gene: TRBV5-1; abundance: .; d_gene: TRBD1; j_gene: TRBJ2-1; CDR3nt: TGCGCCAGCAGAAAACCGACAGGGAGAGGGAGAAATGAGCAGTTCTTC; CDR3aa: CASRKPTGRGRNEQFF
v_gene: TRBV4-1; abundance: few; d_gene: TRBD2; j_gene: TRBJ2-1; CDR3nt: TGCGCCAGCAGCCAAGATTCAACTAGCGGGAGGGGTAATGGGCAGTTCTTC; CDR3aa: CASSQDSTSGRGNGQFF
v_gene: TRBV7-2; abundance: .; d_gene: .; j_gene: TRBJ2-1; CDR3nt: TGTGCCAGCAGCTTAGCCCAGGGACCCAACAATGAGCAGTTCTTC; CDR3aa: CASSLAQGPNNEQFF
v_gene: TRBV18; abundance: once; d_gene: TRBD2; j_gene: TRBJ2-1; CDR3nt: TGTGCCAGCTCACCGTGGCTAGCGGGAGACTATGAGCAGTTCTTC; CDR3aa: CASSPWLAGDYEQFF
v_gene: TRBV6-4; abundance: .; d_gene: TRBD1; j_gene: TRBJ1-1; CDR3nt: TGTGCCAGCAGTCCCCGGGACAGGGTAACCACTGAAGCTTTCTTT; CDR3aa: CASSPRDRVTTEAFF
v_gene: TRBV18; abundance: .; d_gene: TRBD1; j_gene: TRBJ1-1; CDR3nt: TGTGCCAGCTCACCCGACACAGGGGGCGGGAACACTGAAGCTTTCTTT; CDR3aa: CASSPDTGGGNTEAFF
v_gene: TRBV7-8; abundance: .; d_gene: .; j_gene: TRBJ2-5; CDR3nt: TGTGCCAGCAGCCCGAGACGTAGCCAAGAGACCCAGTACTTC; CDR3aa: CASSPRRSQETQYF
v_gene: TRBV5-8; abundance: .; d_gene: .; j_gene: TRBJ1-1; CDR3nt: TGTGCCAGCAGCTTTGGGGGCACTGAAGCTTTCTTT; CDR3aa: CASSFGGTEAFF
v_gene: TRBV5-4; abundance: .; d_gene: TRBD2; j_gene: TRBJ2-1; CDR3nt: TGTGCCAGCAGCTTGGAGGGCGGGAGCAATGAGCAGTTCTTC; CDR3aa: CASSLEGGSNEQFF
v_gene: TRBV5-1; abundance: few; d_gene: .; j_gene: TRBJ1-1; CDR3nt: TGCGCCAGCAGCTTGGACCAGGGGAGCACTGAAGCTTTCTTT; CDR3aa: CASSLDQGSTEAFF
v_gene: TRBV18; abundance: medium-sized; d_gene: TRBD1; j_gene: TRBJ1-3; CDR3nt: TGTGCCAGCACTCACGGGACAGCTGGAAACACCATATATTTT; CDR3aa: CASTHGTAGNTIYF
v_gene: TRBV30; abundance: .; d_gene: TRBD2; j_gene: TRBJ2-1; CDR3nt: TGTGCCTGGAGTGTACCTAGCGGGAGTTACAATGAGCAGTTCTTC; CDR3aa: CAWSVPSGSYNEQFF
v_gene: TRBV13; abundance: few; d_gene: .; j_gene: TRBJ1-2; CDR3nt: TGTGCCAGCAGCTCGCGCAGGACCCTTAACTATGGCTACACCTTC; CDR3aa: CASSSRRTLNYGYTF
v_gene: TRBV10-3; abundance: .; d_gene: TRBD2; j_gene: TRBJ2-2; CDR3nt: TGTGCCATCGGTAGGACTAGCCGTAACACCGGGGAGCTGTTTTTT; CDR3aa: CAIGRTSRNTGELFF
v_gene: TRBV7-9; abundance: .; d_gene: .; j_gene: TRBJ1-1; CDR3nt: TGTGCCAGCAGCCTCAGGGGAGGAGACACTGAAGCTTTCTTT; CDR3aa: CASSLRGGDTEAFF
v_gene: TRBV11-2; abundance: .; d_gene: .; j_gene: TRBJ2-1; CDR3nt: TGTGCCAGCAGCTTCCAAACCGTGAATGAGCAGTTCTTC; CDR3aa: CASSFQTVNEQFF
v_gene: TRBV4-1; abundance: .; d_gene: TRBD1; j_gene: TRBJ2-2; CDR3nt: TGCGCCAGCAGCCAACAAATACAGGGGGTCGGAACCGGGGAGCTGTTTTTT; CDR3aa: CASSQQIQGVGTGELFF
v_gene: TRBV18; abundance: .; d_gene: .; j_gene: TRBJ1-3; CDR3nt: TGTGCCAGCTCACCACCTCCGGCTGGAAACACCATATATTTT; CDR3aa: CASSPPPAGNTIYF
v_gene: TRBV5-4; abundance: .; d_gene: TRBD2; j_gene: TRBJ2-7; CDR3nt: TGTGCCAGCAGCTTGGAAGTTGGGCTAGCGGGGATCACCTACGAGCAGTACTTC; CDR3aa: CASSLEVGLAGITYEQYF
v_gene: TRBV11-2; abundance: few; d_gene: TRBD2; j_gene: TRBJ2-1; CDR3nt: TGTGCCAGCAAAGGACTAGCGAGGAGCTCCTACAATGAGCAGTTCTTC; CDR3aa: CASKGLARSSYNEQFF
v_gene: TRBV6-6; abundance: .; d_gene: TRBD1; j_gene: TRBJ2-2; CDR3nt: TGTGCCAGCAAAAAGGGACAGGTTAACACCGGGGAGCTGTTTTTT; CDR3aa: CASKKGQVNTGELFF
v_gene: TRBV18; abundance: few; d_gene: TRBD2; j_gene: TRBJ2-7; CDR3nt: TGTGCCAGCTCAAGCCCCGGTAGGAGCGGGGTCGCAGAGCAGTACTTC; CDR3aa: CASSSPGRSGVAEQYF
v_gene: TRBV19; abundance: .; d_gene: TRBD1; j_gene: TRBJ2-7; CDR3nt: TGTGCCAGTAGTCGCCAGGGGGCCTCCTACGAGCAGTACTTC; CDR3aa: CASSRQGASYEQYF
v_gene: TRBV9; abundance: .; d_gene: .; j_gene: TRBJ2-2; CDR3nt: TGTGCCAGCAGCGTAGTTGACACCGGGGAGCTGTTTTTT; CDR3aa: CASSVVDTGELFF
v_gene: TRBV2; abundance: few; d_gene: TRBD1; j_gene: TRBJ1-5; CDR3nt: TGTGCCAGCAGCGAGACAGGGTACAATCAGCCCCAGCATTTT; CDR3aa: CASSETGYNQPQHF